This T cell receptor (beta chain) was recovered during a study of blood T cells in healthy people across ages. Study-wide findings and caveats: Among long-lived donors, naive CD4+ cells were more numerous and diversity higher than in aged donors. Expanded clonotype shifts may have been confounded, as the donors had an unknown CMV status.

The CDR3 spans 14 residues. CDR1 SEHNR and CDR2 FQNEAQ come from the germline V gene (reference sequence). The V and J ends lost 5 bases and 8 bases, in that order; junction bases with no gene match: 8. It was with a sample-barcoded 5' primer and a J-beta primer mix that a second PCR of roughly 6 to 12 cycles was run. Each cDNA molecule, via a template-switch adaptor with 12 random nucleotides, was tagged. In TCRdb, the 5' RACE reads were re-called with MiXCR into one record per CDR3 protein. The sample has about 1.4 million distinct CDR3 sequences, roughly 60% seen once. Every sample gave at least 5.5 micrograms of total RNA when it was extracted. As for this clonotype: Its antigen is currently unknown.

The chain has TRBV7-9 and TRBJ1-2; 10 bases match TRBD1. Sequencing was done on a sample of blood. The source is a man aged 18-30 years in good health. The CDR3 protein is CASSTTTGGWGYTF. In DNA form, the CDR3 reads TGTGCCAGCAGCACTACGACAGGGGGCTGGGGCTACACCTTC.